The clone carrying this T cell receptor (beta chain) appeared a single time. Its antigen remains unidentified. The data were taken from a study of shared clonotypes between healthy human individuals. Across the study: CD4 naive and memory got three plates each, CD8 naive two, CD8 memory one. Findings and limits, study-wide: Naive subsets usually exceeded memory subsets in estimated richness.

The authors ran the assay at deep level. Every subset had its genomic DNA shared out evenly among several immunoSEQ plates. Clones were sequenced by immunoSEQ multiplex PCR, and TCRdb holds only the in-frame ones, with some missing. The sample includes 600,000 to 750,000 clones, just under 75% seen only once; the top ten take about 1.7%. CDR1 is MNHEY and CDR2 is SMNVEV in the germline V gene (reference sequence). This CDR3 has 16 residues. This chain joins TRBV27 and TRBJ2-5; unclear D gene. The tail of the sequence fits TRBJ2-7 better, so the J call may be wrong. The sequenced sample consisted of memory CD4+ T cells sorted from blood. Described subset: CD45RA-negative fraction. The TCR comes from a woman aged 25 to 39 in good health. CDR3 residues: CASSNGRSESRYEQYF. CDR3 nucleotide sequence: TGTGCCAGCAGTAATGGCCGCAGCGAATCTCGTTACGAGCAGTACTTC.